This T cell receptor (beta chain) originates from a study of blood T cells in healthy people across ages. This CDR3 comprises 16 residues. The germline CDR1 and CDR2 sequences are SGHVS and FNYEAQ. V was trimmed by 3 bases and J by 1 base, leaving 10 bases between them. Study observations and caveats: Per-million-T-cell TCR beta diversity fell roughly linearly with age. Researchers said unsorted PBMCs prevented a conclusive naive versus antigen-experienced comparison.

Details on this clonotype: Antigen specificity is unknown.

Together with a sample-barcoded 5' primer, a J-beta primer mix was included in a second PCR lasting 7 to 11 cycles. MiXCR, run by TCRdb on the 5' RACE reads, gives a single entry per CDR3 protein. The sample lists hundreds of thousands of distinct CDR3 sequences, around 42% occurring once. This clonotype was sampled from a man aged 60 to 75 in good health. Sequenced: blood. The chain has TRBV7-6 and TRBJ2-6; D remains unclear. The CDR3 DNA is TGTGCCAGCAGCTTGTCCTCACGGTCTGGGGCCAACGTCCTGACTTTC. This codes for CASSLSSRSGANVLTF. Together with reference TRBV7-6 and TRBJ2-6, the CDR3 gives the full variable domain: GAGVSQSPRYKVTKRGQDVALRCDPISGHVSLYWYRQALGQGPEFLTYFNYEAQQDKSGLPNDRFSAERPEGSISTLTIQRTEQRDSAMYRCASSLSSRSGANVLTFGAGSRLTVL.